Below, one T cell receptor beta chain is given with its context. The data stem from a study of blood T cell repertoires in COVID-19. Sequenced by immunoSEQ multiplex PCR; TCRdb stores in-frame clones only, minus some. The table lists around 140,000 clones, roughly 88% of them singletons, with approximately 2% in the top ten. The V segment lost 4 bases and the J segment 5 bases; nucleotides outside the gene matches: 9. CDR1 is LGHNA and CDR2 is YNFKEQ in the germline V gene. The CDR3 loop spans 15 amino acids. This TCR came from a man in his 70s with active COVID-19. The chain recombines TRBV4-2 with TRBJ2-5; 8 bases are shared with TRBD2. The sample taken for sequencing was peripheral blood. The CDR3 region has the DNA TGTGCCAGCAGCCCTCGGACGGGAGGGAGCGAGACCCAGTACTTC. Translating gives CASSPRTGGSETQYF.